This T cell receptor beta chain was documented in a study of blood T cell repertoires in COVID-19. About the study: The samples span acute and convalescent COVID-19 from the United States, Italy and Spain. Sources were T cells, B-cell-depleted T cells, or PBMCs; the material itself was cDNA or gDNA.

In Seattle, patients joined the study during active infection and were tracked longitudinally. This clone was seen once. The CDR3 loop spans 16 amino acids. V was clipped by 5 bases and J by 1 base, with 16 bases between them. Germline assignment: CDR1 SEHNR and CDR2 FQNEAQ (reference sequence). How the authors handled the data: Cell counts per sample came from amplifying reference gene primers. Clones were sequenced by immunoSEQ multiplex PCR, and TCRdb holds only the in-frame ones, with some missing. The V and J calls and clone size come from that table; D and trimming were worked out from the DNA. Of about 220,000 clones in the sample, 65% to 90% are singletons; the top ten hold under 2.5%.

The source of this sequence is a woman in her 70s with COVID-19, enrolled during active disease. V and J are TRBV7-9 and TRBJ2-3; perhaps TRBD2 as D (5 bases). Sequenced input: peripheral blood. This chain's CDR3 is CASSPRGVPGTDTQYF. In nucleotides, the CDR3 is TGTGCCAGCAGCCCCCGGGGTGTACCCGGCACAGATACGCAGTATTTT.